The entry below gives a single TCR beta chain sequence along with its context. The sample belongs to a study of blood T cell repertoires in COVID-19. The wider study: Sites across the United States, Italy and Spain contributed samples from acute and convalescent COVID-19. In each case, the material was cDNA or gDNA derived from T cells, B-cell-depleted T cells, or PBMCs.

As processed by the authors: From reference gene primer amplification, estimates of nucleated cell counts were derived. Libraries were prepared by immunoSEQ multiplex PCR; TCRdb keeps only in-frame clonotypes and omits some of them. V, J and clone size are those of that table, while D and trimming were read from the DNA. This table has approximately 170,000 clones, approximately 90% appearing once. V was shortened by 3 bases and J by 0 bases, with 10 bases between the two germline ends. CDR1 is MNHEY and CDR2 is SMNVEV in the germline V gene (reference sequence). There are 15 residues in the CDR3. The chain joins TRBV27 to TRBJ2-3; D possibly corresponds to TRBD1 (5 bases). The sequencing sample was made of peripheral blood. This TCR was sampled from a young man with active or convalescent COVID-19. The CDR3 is CASSLDTSSTDTQYF. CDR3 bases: TGTGCCAGCAGTTTGGACACGTCTAGCACAGATACGCAGTATTTT.